The next 24 T cell receptor beta chains were all read from a single sample in a study of identical twins. TCRdb recomputed calls from the 5' RACE reads with MiXCR, one row per CDR3 protein. Among 350,000 to 450,000 distinct CDR3 sequences listed, approximately 17% were seen once. What was sequenced was naive T cells sorted from blood. The receptors derive from a middle-aged man in good health.

This clonotype was counted at least ten times. The J gene is TRBJ2-3, the V gene TRBV29-1; the match to TRBD2 covers 7 bases. Germline V gives CDR1 SQVTM, CDR2 ANQGSEA. This CDR3 spans 13 amino acids. Trimming cost V 4 bases and J 2 bases; bases outside gene matches: 3. CDR3 protein: CSVVREYTDTQYF. CDR3 nucleotides: TGCAGCGTTGTGCGGGAGTACACAGATACGCAGTATTTT.

This clonotype was found a few times. This chain connects TRBV15 to TRBJ2-7; D is possibly TRBD2 (6 bases). The CDR3 consists of 14 residues. V was shortened by 1 base and J by 6 bases, with 13 bases between the two germline ends. CDR1 is LNHNV, CDR2 YYDKDF, per germline (reference sequence). In DNA, the CDR3 is TGTGCCACCAGCAGAGTGAGGGGAGGTATCGAGCAGTACTTC. Translation gives CATSRVRGGIEQYF.

J is TRBJ2-3 and V is TRBV20-1; TRBD2 is a possible D gene (5 bases). The CDR3 contains 12 residues. Germline lookup yields CDR1 DFQATT and CDR2 SNEGSKA (reference sequence). V lost 6 bases and J 3 bases, leaving 10 bases between the germline ends. The DNA for the CDR3 is TGCAGTGCCAAAACTAGGACAGATACGCAGTATTTT. Protein product: CSAKTRTDTQYF.

The rearrangement uses TRBV20-1 and TRBJ2-7; no definite D call. Germline values: CDR1 DFQATT, CDR2 SNEGSKA (reference sequence). V lost 3 bases to trimming and J lost 6 bases, with 9 bases between them. CDR3 length: 11 residues. The CDR3 here is CSARTVGEQYF. The CDR3 nucleotides read TGCAGTGCTAGGACGGTGGGCGAGCAGTACTTC.

The chain uses TRBV12-3 or TRBV12-4 and TRBJ2-3; 9 nucleotides agree with TRBD2. Trimming took 3 bases from V and 2 from J; bases not matched to a gene: 6. The CDR3 contains 16 residues. The CDR3 here is CASSFAAGGPTDTQYF. The CDR3 DNA follows: TGTGCCAGCAGTTTTGCAGCGGGAGGCCCCACAGATACGCAGTATTTT.

This clonotype showed up many times. The chain has TRBV12-3 or TRBV12-4 and TRBJ2-1; D uncertain. This CDR3 region has 12 residues. With 6 bases removed from V and 6 bases from J, the gap between germline ends came to 9 bases. CDR3 bases: TGTGCCAGCAGCCAAGACGCCAATGAGCAGTTCTTC. Encoded protein: CASSQDANEQFF.

The table lists this clonotype with a few counts. The chain recombines TRBV12-3 or TRBV12-4 with TRBJ2-4; D is perhaps TRBD1 or TRBD2 (6 bases each). The V gene lost 6 bases and the J gene lost 0 bases, with 12 bases spanning the gap. The CDR3 consists of 15 residues. In DNA, the CDR3 is TGTGCCAGCAGGGCCAGGGGACTAGCCAAAAACATTCAGTACTTC. Translating it yields CASRARGLAKNIQYF.

The rearrangement links TRBV4-3 to TRBJ2-3, with 9 bases aligning to TRBD2. Germline CDR1 and CDR2: LGHNA and YSLEER. V shed 0 bases, J shed 6 bases, and the junction held 7 bases outside the gene matches. CDR3 length: 16 residues. The CDR3 DNA follows: TGCGCCAGCAGCCAAGATAAAGCGGGAGGTCGGGATACGCAGTATTTT. It specifies CASSQDKAGGRDTQYF.

In its sample, this clonotype was seen many times. The CDR3 DNA sequence: TGTGCCAGCAGCCAAGGAACAGAACTCAACACTGAAGCTTTCTTT. Translated: CASSQGTELNTEAFF. V usage is TRBV4-2 and J usage is TRBJ1-1, with no clear D. Germline values: CDR1 LGHNA, CDR2 YNFKEQ. The CDR3 length is 15 residues. V shed 1 base and J shed 2 bases, with 11 bases lying between them.

The chain links TRBV27 to TRBJ1-5; no clear D. Germline CDR1 MNHEY, CDR2 SMNVEV (reference sequence). The ends were cut back, 5 bases at V and 6 bases at J, with 11 bases in the middle. This CDR3 is 13 amino acids long. The CDR3 DNA is TGTGCCAGCAGTCCGGCGTTAGTTCAGCCCCAGCATTTT. Its translation: CASSPALVQPQHF.

The DNA of the CDR3 is TGTGCCAGCAGCGCCGCAACTAGCGGGAGGGAGAATGAGCAGTTCTTC. Translation: CASSAATSGRENEQFF. The chain carries TRBV9 and TRBJ2-1; 13 nucleotides agree with TRBD2. V lost 3 bases, J lost 7 bases, and 7 bases stayed unmatched. This CDR3 comprises 16 residues. Per germline, CDR1 SGDLS and CDR2 YYNGEE.

The chain recombines TRBV10-3 with TRBJ1-1, with D uncertain. The CDR3 sequence is 16 residues long. Per germline, CDR1 ENHRY and CDR2 SYGVKD. The V gene lost 0 bases and the J gene lost 0 bases, with 11 bases spanning the gap. The CDR3 DNA is TGTGCCATCAGTGAGTCGAACCATAGAATGAACACTGAAGCTTTCTTT. This encodes CAISESNHRMNTEAFF.

In its sample, this clonotype was seen many times. The rearrangement links TRBV24-1 to TRBJ2-5, with 9 bases identical to TRBD2. CDR3 length: 15 residues. The V gene's germline CDR1 is KGHDR and CDR2 SFDVKD. V was pared by 4 bases and J by 2 bases, with 4 bases of the junction left unmatched. The CDR3 sequence is CATSESGRLQETQYF. The CDR3 region has the DNA TGTGCCACCAGTGAGAGCGGGAGGCTTCAAGAGACCCAGTACTTC.

The chain is built from TRBV15 and TRBJ2-2; D is unclear. This CDR3 is 13 amino acids long. Between the trimmed V and J ends, which lost 9 bases and 5 bases, there was a span of 13 bases. Germline CDR1 and CDR2: LNHNV and YYDKDF (reference sequence). Here the CDR3 DNA reads TGTGCCACGAGTGCCCTTAGGACCGGGGAGCTGTTTTTT. It codes for CATSALRTGELFF.

This chain connects TRBV9 to TRBJ2-7, with a weak D call TRBD2 (6 bases). Trimming cost V 0 bases and J 2 bases, with 12 bases left between them. Per germline, CDR1 SGDLS and CDR2 YYNGEE. This CDR3 is 15 amino acids long. In DNA, the CDR3 is TGTGCCAGCAGCGTAGCCTCTAGCGAGACCTACGAGCAGTACTTC. This gives the protein CASSVASSETYEQYF.

The chain uses TRBV29-1 and TRBJ2-5; D may be TRBD1 or TRBD2 (6 bases each). This CDR3 is 18 amino acids long. Germline assignment: CDR1 SQVTM and CDR2 ANQGSEA. Trimming left V 0 bases short and J 4 bases short, with 24 bases between. CDR3 nucleotide sequence: TGCAGCGTTGAAGATGCCCTTGGGGGGCTTCTGCCTCGAGAGACCCAGTACTTC. This translates into CSVEDALGGLLPRETQYF. The variable domain in full, with the rest retrieved from reference TRBV29-1 and TRBJ2-5, is SAVISQKPSRDICQRGTSLTIQCQVDSQVTMMFWYRQQPGQSLTLIATANQGSEATYESGFVIDKFPISRPNLTFSTLTVSNMSPEDSSIYLCSVEDALGGLLPRETQYFGPGTRLLVL.

This clonotype was seen more than once but under ten times. The chain is built from TRBV20-1 and TRBJ2-7; no reliable D call. The CDR3 extends over 13 amino acids. The ends were cut back, 2 bases at V and 3 bases at J, with 11 bases in the middle. Germline lookup yields CDR1 DFQATT and CDR2 SNEGSKA (reference sequence). CDR3 residues: CSARLPANYEQYF. Written as DNA, the CDR3 is TGCAGTGCTAGACTCCCGGCTAACTACGAGCAGTACTTC.

This sequence joins TRBV11-2 and TRBJ2-5; possibly TRBD2 for D (6 bases). The V end lost 1 base, the J end lost 3 bases, and 9 bases lay between the germline ends. The CDR3 length is 14 residues. Germline V gene data show CDR1 as SGHAT and CDR2 as FQNNGV. This CDR3 reads CASSLGLVKETQYF. The DNA for the CDR3 is TGTGCCAGCAGCTTAGGACTAGTTAAAGAGACCCAGTACTTC.

The chain recombines TRBV20-1 with TRBJ2-7; 10 bases agree with TRBD1. Germline V gene lookup returns CDR1 DFQATT and CDR2 SNEGSKA (reference sequence). The CDR3 sequence is 13 residues long. Germline trimming cut 3 bases from V and 5 bases from J; bases unmatched to any gene: 4. CDR3 in DNA: TGCAGTGCTAGCCGGGACAGGGGCGACGAGCAGTACTTC. Translating it yields CSASRDRGDEQYF.

In this sample, this clonotype turned up many times. The chain has TRBV7-8 and TRBJ2-2, with 9 bases identical to TRBD2. Germline CDR1 and CDR2: SGHVS and FQNEAQ. This CDR3 has 16 residues. J gave up 7 bases and V 0 bases, and 6 bases lay outside the gene matches. CDR3 nucleotide sequence: TGTGCCAGCAGCTTAGCAGGCGGGGGGGCAGTCGGGGAGCTGTTTTTT. Amino acid sequence: CASSLAGGGAVGELFF.

The table lists this clonotype with many counts. This chain uses TRBV4-3 with TRBJ1-1; D is unclear. CDR1 and CDR2 (germline): LGHNA, YSLEER. This CDR3 has 16 residues. Trimming took off 0 bases at V and 4 bases at J, with 15 bases between the two ends. The CDR3 sequence is CASSQDSRPGGTEAFF. The CDR3 DNA reads TGCGCCAGCAGCCAAGATTCCCGACCCGGTGGCACTGAAGCTTTCTTT.

This clonotype was observed many times. This chain links TRBV4-1 with TRBJ1-4; perhaps TRBD1 as D (5 bases). Germline V lookup: CDR1 MGHRA, CDR2 YSYEKL. V was clipped by 2 bases and J by 0 bases, with 10 bases between them. The CDR3 is 16 amino acids. The CDR3 protein is CASSQKETATNEKLFF. The CDR3 DNA reads TGCGCCAGCAGCCAAAAGGAGACAGCAACTAATGAAAAACTGTTTTTT.

This chain links TRBV21-1 with TRBJ2-3; TRBD2, the table's D call, lacks a check against the DNA. TRBV21-1 is listed as a pseudogene. CDR3 length: 18 residues. The CDR3 sequence is CASSKAFRTSGSGDTQYF. CDR3 DNA sequence: TGTGCCAGCAGCAAAGCGTTTCGGACTAGCGGGAGTGGGGATACGCAGTATTTT.

This clonotype occurred many times. The gene calls are TRBV20-1 and TRBJ2-1; 10 nucleotides agree with TRBD2. Germline lookup yields CDR1 DFQATT and CDR2 SNEGSKA (reference sequence). This CDR3 is built from 15 residues. The junction had 6 bases not matched to a gene; V was cut back by 0 bases and J by 7 bases. The CDR3 region is CSARDGASGGNEQFF. Here the CDR3 DNA reads TGCAGTGCTAGAGATGGGGCTAGCGGGGGTAATGAGCAGTTCTTC.